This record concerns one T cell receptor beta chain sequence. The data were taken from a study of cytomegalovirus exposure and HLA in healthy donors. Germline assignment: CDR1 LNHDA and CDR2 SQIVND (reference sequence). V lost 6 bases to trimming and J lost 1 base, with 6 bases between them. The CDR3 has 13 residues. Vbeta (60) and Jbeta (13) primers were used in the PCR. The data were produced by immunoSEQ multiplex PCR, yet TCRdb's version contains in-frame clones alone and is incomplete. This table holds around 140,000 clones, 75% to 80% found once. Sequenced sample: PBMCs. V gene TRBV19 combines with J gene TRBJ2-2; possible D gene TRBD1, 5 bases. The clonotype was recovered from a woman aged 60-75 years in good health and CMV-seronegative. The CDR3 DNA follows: TGTGCCAGTAGAAGGGGGAACACCGGGGAGCTGTTTTTT. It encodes CASRRGNTGELFF.